This T cell receptor beta chain was profiled in a study of shared clonotypes between healthy human individuals. In regard to this clone: Its target is unknown.

Whole-study results and caveats: Clonotype sharing among donors likely depends on sequencing depth.

With 5 bases clipped from V and 4 bases from J, the junction kept 5 bases outside the gene matches. The CDR3 extends over 14 amino acids. CDR1 is SGHTA, CDR2 FQGTGA, per germline. Measured with immunoSEQ multiplex PCR; TCRdb has only the in-frame clones, and not every one. The profile shows about 2,500,000 clones, about 92% of them singletons. The chain joins TRBV7-3 to TRBJ1-1, with 9 bases matching TRBD1. The sample comprised naive CD4+ T cells sorted from blood. The subset here: CD45RA+ positively selected. The clonotype comes from a man younger than 35 in good health. The CDR3 loop reads CASSPGGQGTEAFF. DNA for the CDR3: TGTGCCAGCAGCCCAGGGGGACAGGGCACTGAAGCTTTCTTT.